This entry lists 20 T cell receptor beta chains sequenced from one sample in a study of patients and donors after allogeneic stem cell transplantation. TCRdb re-called the RT-PCR reads with MiXCR, one entry per CDR3 protein. The sample has 920,000 or so distinct CDR3 sequences, about 20% seen once. The sequenced sample was blood, either unsorted or a sorted T cell fraction (not recorded which). The receptors here all came from a human donor who was either an allogeneic HSCT recipient or a stem cell or donor lymphocyte infusion donor (not recorded which). It is not recorded whose cells these are; they may come from a transplant donor.

This clonotype was observed a few times. The chain is built from TRBV15 and TRBJ1-2; 7 bases are a match to TRBD1. Losses at the gene ends were 6 bases for V and 6 bases for J; bases not matched to a gene: 7. The CDR3 runs 13 residues. The germline CDR1 and CDR2 sequences are LNHNV and YYDKDF (reference sequence). CDR3 amino acids: CATSKGADHGYTF. CDR3 DNA sequence: TGTGCCACCAGTAAGGGGGCTGATCATGGCTACACCTTC.

V usage is TRBV7-9 and J usage is TRBJ2-1, with TRBD2 as a possible D gene (6 bases). Deletions cut 4 bases from V and 4 bases from J, with 11 bases between. The CDR3 is 14 residues long. Germline CDR1 is SEHNR and CDR2 is FQNEAQ (reference sequence). CDR3: CASSSTREYNEQFF. CDR3 DNA sequence: TGTGCCAGCAGCTCCACCCGGGAGTACAATGAGCAGTTCTTC.

The chain couples TRBV7-9 to TRBJ1-5; D gene unclear. The CDR3 totals 14 residues. Trimming took off 2 bases at V and 7 bases at J, with 12 bases between the two ends. Germline V gene lookup returns CDR1 SEHNR and CDR2 FQNEAQ (reference sequence). CDR3 amino acids: CASSLSREPQPQHF. The CDR3 bases are TGTGCCAGCAGCTTATCTCGGGAGCCCCAGCCCCAGCATTTT.

This clonotype was seen only a few times. CDR3 coding DNA: TGCGCCAGCAGCCAGGACAGGGTCCACGAGCAGTACTTC. Translating it yields CASSQDRVHEQYF. The V gene is TRBV5-1, the J gene TRBJ2-7, with 8 nucleotides matching TRBD1. Germline V lookup: CDR1 SGHRS, CDR2 YFSETQ. The ends lost 4 bases at V and 5 bases at J; junction bases unmatched: 5. The CDR3 covers 13 residues.

This clonotype was seen ten or more times. The chain combines TRBV20-1 with TRBJ1-5; no reliable D call. The V end lost 5 bases, the J end lost 0 bases, and 17 bases lay between the germline ends. Germline CDR1 DFQATT, CDR2 SNEGSKA (reference sequence). The CDR3 runs to 16 residues. The CDR3 protein is CSALPPNDLSNQPQHF. CDR3 DNA: TGCAGTGCTTTGCCTCCCAACGATCTTAGCAATCAGCCCCAGCATTTT.

V gene TRBV20-1 combines with J gene TRBJ2-5; possibly TRBD1 or TRBD2 for D (6 bases each). The V and J ends lost 6 bases and 5 bases respectively, with 19 bases between them. The CDR3 is 14 residues long. Germline-derived CDR1 and CDR2 are DFQATT and SNEGSKA (reference sequence). DNA of the CDR3: TGCAGTGCGAACCGGGACCGGGGGCAGGAGACCCAGTACTTC. It translates to CSANRDRGQETQYF.

In its sample, this clonotype was seen a few times. The rearrangement uses TRBV4-3 and TRBJ1-6, with TRBD1 identical over 9 bases. This CDR3 region has 15 residues. V was clipped by 1 base and J by 7 bases; unmatched bases: 2. The germline V gene has CDR1 LGHNA and CDR2 YSLEER. This CDR3 reads CASSQGTGVNSPLHF. CDR3 coding DNA: TGCGCCAGCAGCCAAGGGACAGGGGTAAATTCACCCCTCCACTTT.

The rearrangement links TRBV7-9 to TRBJ2-7; tentative D call: TRBD1 (5 bases). The CDR3 covers 15 residues. V was cut by 1 base and J by 0 bases, with 10 bases left in between. Germline V CDR1 and CDR2: SEHNR, FQNEAQ (reference sequence). CDR3 nucleotide sequence: TGTGCCAGCAGCTTAGGGCAAGACAGCTCCTACGAGCAGTACTTC. It translates to CASSLGQDSSYEQYF. Together with reference TRBV7-9 and TRBJ2-7, the CDR3 gives the full variable domain: DTGVSQNPRHKITKRGQNVTFRCDPISEHNRLYWYRQTLGQGPEFLTYFQNEAQLEKSRLLSDRFSAERPKGSFSTLEIQRTEQGDSAMYLCASSLGQDSSYEQYFGPGTRLTVT.

This clonotype has a handful of counts. This chain links TRBV7-9 with TRBJ2-7; tentatively, D is TRBD1 or TRBD2 (6 bases each). CDR3 length: 13 residues. The germline V gene encodes CDR1 SEHNR and CDR2 FQNEAQ (reference sequence). Trimming left V 6 bases short and J 3 bases short, with 12 bases between. CDR3 in DNA: TGTGCCAGCAGGGAGGGACACCGCTACGAGCAGTACTTC. It specifies CASREGHRYEQYF.

On this clonotype itself: A read error is possible here, since a much larger clone lies one base away. No conserved phenylalanine or tryptophan is present at the end of the CDR3, so a read error is the likely explanation. The V call is TRBV12-3 or TRBV12-4, the J call TRBJ2-1, with 10 bases lining up with TRBD2. CDR3 length: 15 amino acids. J was trimmed by 2 bases and V by 4 bases; bases with no gene match: 2. CDR3 DNA: TGTGCCAGCAGTTCTAGCGGGAGTCCCTACAATGAGCAGTTCTTA. Amino acid sequence: CASSSSGSPYNEQFL.

The genes are TRBV30 and TRBJ1-1; D unclear. CDR1 and CDR2 (germline): GTSNPN, SVGIG (reference sequence). CDR3 length: 13 amino acids. The V and J ends lost 7 bases and 1 base respectively, with 13 bases between them. The CDR3 DNA sequence: TGTGCCTTCCAGTCTAGTCGGAACACTGAAGCTTTCTTT. Its translation: CAFQSSRNTEAFF.

The genes are TRBV27 and TRBJ2-7, with 8 bases lining up with TRBD2. This CDR3 region has 15 residues. V lost 2 bases to trimming and J lost 2 bases; unmatched junction nucleotides: 5. Germline-derived CDR1 and CDR2 are MNHEY and SMNVEV (reference sequence). CDR3 sequence: CASSLRGGSTYEQYF. CDR3 in DNA: TGTGCCAGCAGTTTACGGGGGGGCTCTACCTACGAGCAGTACTTC.

Note on this clonotype: The junction departs from germline at one end; a sequencing error may be responsible. V is TRBV4-3 and J is TRBJ1-1; D gene ambiguous. The CDR3 has 14 amino acids. Germline values: CDR1 LGHNA, CDR2 YSLEER. CDR3 in amino acids: CASSQDAENAEAFF. Here the CDR3 DNA reads TGCGCCAGCAGCCAAGATGCAGAGAACGCTGAAGCTTTCTTT.

This chain uses TRBV20-1 with TRBJ2-1; possibly TRBD2 for D (6 bases). The CDR3 has 14 residues. The V gene lost 5 bases and the J gene lost 0 bases, with 11 bases spanning the gap. Germline values: CDR1 DFQATT, CDR2 SNEGSKA (reference sequence). The CDR3 protein is CSALKRASYNEQFF. CDR3 DNA sequence: TGCAGTGCTTTGAAGCGGGCCTCCTACAATGAGCAGTTCTTC.

CDR3: CASSLVIEAFF. In nucleotides, the CDR3 is TGTGCCAGCAGCTTAGTGATTGAAGCTTTCTTT. The rearrangement uses TRBV7-2 and TRBJ1-1; D is unclear. Deletions cut 1 base from V and 7 bases from J, with 4 bases between. CDR1 is SGHTA and CDR2 is FQGNSA in the germline V gene. The CDR3 sequence is 11 residues long.

This chain links TRBV4-1 with TRBJ1-6, with D unresolved. Germline-derived CDR1 and CDR2 are MGHRA and YSYEKL. Trimming removed 0 bases from V and 7 bases from J, with 7 bases in between. The CDR3 contains 14 residues. DNA for the CDR3: TGCGCCAGCAGCCAAGATTTGAGGAATTCACCCCTCCACTTT. Its translation: CASSQDLRNSPLHF.

This chain joins TRBV10-3 and TRBJ2-5, with D hard to call. Germline V CDR1 and CDR2: ENHRY, SYGVKD. V dropped 0 bases and J dropped 5 bases, with 7 bases sitting between them. The CDR3 runs 13 residues. As DNA, the CDR3 is TGTGCCATCAGTGAGTCGTTTGGGGAGACCCAGTACTTC. It specifies CAISESFGETQYF.

This clonotype was detected only a few times. The V and J genes are TRBV3-1 and TRBJ2-5; 7 bases map to TRBD2. CDR1 and CDR2 from the germline V gene are LGHDT and YNNKEL (reference sequence). This CDR3 is 15 amino acids long. After removal of 0 bases from V and 7 bases from J, the junction contained 8 bases not matched to a gene. The CDR3 loop reads CASSQDPSGWGTQYF. CDR3 DNA sequence: TGTGCCAGCAGCCAAGACCCTAGCGGTTGGGGGACCCAGTACTTC.

The sample holds a few counts of this clonotype. V gene TRBV28 combines with J gene TRBJ1-5, with D uncertain. Per germline, CDR1 MDHEN and CDR2 SYDVKM. Trimming pared 2 bases from V and 3 bases from J, leaving 8 bases between. CDR3 length: 14 amino acids. CDR3 sequence: CASSLQVANQPQHF. The CDR3 DNA reads as TGTGCCAGCAGTTTACAGGTGGCCAATCAGCCCCAGCATTTT.

There are a few counts of this clonotype. The V and J genes are TRBV12-3 or TRBV12-4 and TRBJ2-2; D is possibly TRBD1 (6 bases). Trimming shortened V by 5 bases and J by 2 bases, and 12 bases separated the two germline ends. The CDR3 loop spans 15 amino acids. This CDR3 is CASSQTGSNTGELFF. The CDR3 DNA follows: TGTGCCAGCAGTCAGACAGGTTCAAACACCGGGGAGCTGTTTTTT.